The sequence of this T cell receptor beta chain was determined in a study of shared T cell receptors in the human thymus. Repertoires were generated with immunoSEQ multiplex PCR, while TCRdb's copy carries only in-frame clones and drops some. Of more than 550,000 clones in the sample, roughly 88% were seen once. Losses at the gene ends were 4 bases for V and 12 bases for J; bases not matched to a gene: 11. The CDR3 is 14 amino acids. Germline CDR1 is MNHEY and CDR2 is SMNVEV (reference sequence). These data were also filed under a second study, of human thymus T cells. That source adds: Infants served as donors; they were healthy and Finnish and were having corrective surgery for congenital heart defects. The study used thymus tissue resected during corrective heart surgery.

Sequenced sample: thymocytes. The source of this sequence is a girl less than two years old with a congenital heart defect. The chain uses TRBV27 and TRBJ1-1, with 10 bases matching TRBD1. The CDR3 loop reads CASSSPSRQGATFF. The CDR3, as DNA: TGTGCCAGCAGTTCCCCCTCCCGACAGGGGGCAACTTTCTTT.